A selection of T cell receptor beta chains follows, all from one sample in a study of T cells in Graves' hyperthyroidism and ophthalmopathy. TCRdb re-derived calls from the multiplex PCR reads in MiXCR, one entry per CDR3 protein. Of more than 45,000 distinct CDR3 sequences listed, about 50% were seen once; the top ten hold around 11%. Sequenced input: blood. The receptors were gathered from a woman between 25 and 40 years old with Graves' ophthalmopathy. The CDR3 runs from the conserved cysteine through the conserved F or W. The order of the fields is V gene, D gene, J gene, clone size, CDR3 protein, CDR3 DNA. D genes are given only for firm matches. Clone size is given for some rows only: seen once, a few or many times, or a class if the clone is expanded.

v_gene: TRBV25-1
d_gene: TRBD1
j_gene: TRBJ2-1
abundance: -
CDR3aa: CASARQGPEQFF
CDR3nt: TGTGCCAGCGCGCGACAGGGGCCGGAGCAGTTCTTC

v_gene: TRBV10-3
d_gene: -
j_gene: TRBJ1-2
abundance: -
CDR3aa: CAIRTGTDNEQFFGPGTRGYTF
CDR3nt: -

v_gene: TRBV7-2
d_gene: TRBD2
j_gene: TRBJ2-2
abundance: many
CDR3aa: CASSETSGRAPGELFF
CDR3nt: TGTGCCAGCAGCGAGACTAGCGGGAGGGCCCCCGGGGAGCTGTTTTTT

v_gene: TRBV29-1
d_gene: TRBD1
j_gene: TRBJ2-1
abundance: -
CDR3aa: CSISGTGAYNEQFF
CDR3nt: TGCAGCATTTCCGGGACAGGGGCATACAATGAGCAGTTCTTC

v_gene: TRBV4-1
d_gene: TRBD2
j_gene: TRBJ2-2
abundance: many
CDR3aa: CASSQVPGLASGELFF
CDR3nt: TGCGCCAGCAGCCAAGTCCCGGGACTAGCCTCCGGGGAGCTGTTTTTT

v_gene: TRBV27
d_gene: -
j_gene: TRBJ2-3
abundance: once
CDR3aa: CAGSLVASTTGDTQYF
CDR3nt: TGTGCCGGCAGTTTGGTTGCCTCCACCACCGGGGATACGCAGTATTTT

v_gene: TRBV6-1
d_gene: -
j_gene: TRBJ2-3
abundance: many
CDR3aa: CATTLSPSTDTQYF
CDR3nt: TGTGCCACCACGCTAAGCCCGAGCACAGATACGCAGTATTTT

v_gene: TRBV7-2
d_gene: -
j_gene: TRBJ2-7
abundance: -
CDR3aa: CASSLGRIYEQYF
CDR3nt: TGTGCCAGCAGCTTAGGGAGAATTTACGAGCAGTACTTC

v_gene: TRBV6-1
d_gene: TRBD1
j_gene: TRBJ2-7
abundance: many
CDR3aa: CASTEFGVQGAPSYEQYF
CDR3nt: TGTGCCAGCACCGAATTCGGTGTGCAGGGGGCACCCTCCTACGAGCAGTACTTC

v_gene: TRBV7-3
d_gene: TRBD2
j_gene: TRBJ2-2
abundance: -
CDR3aa: CASGLAGGRNTGELFF
CDR3nt: TGTGCCAGCGGACTAGCGGGAGGGAGGAACACCGGGGAGCTGTTTTTT

v_gene: TRBV12-3/TRBV12-4
d_gene: -
j_gene: TRBJ1-2
abundance: -
CDR3aa: CASSETGCGYTF
CDR3nt: TGTGCCAGCAGTGAAACCGGGTGTGGCTACACCTTC

v_gene: TRBV10-3
d_gene: TRBD2
j_gene: TRBJ2-2
abundance: -
CDR3aa: CAIKSWTSVGTGELFF
CDR3nt: TGTGCCATCAAGAGCTGGACTAGTGTAGGTACCGGGGAGCTGTTTTTT

v_gene: TRBV2
d_gene: -
j_gene: TRBJ2-7
abundance: -
CDR3aa: CAQGDGPYEQYF
CDR3nt: TGTGCCCAAGGGGACGGACCCTACGAGCAGTACTTC